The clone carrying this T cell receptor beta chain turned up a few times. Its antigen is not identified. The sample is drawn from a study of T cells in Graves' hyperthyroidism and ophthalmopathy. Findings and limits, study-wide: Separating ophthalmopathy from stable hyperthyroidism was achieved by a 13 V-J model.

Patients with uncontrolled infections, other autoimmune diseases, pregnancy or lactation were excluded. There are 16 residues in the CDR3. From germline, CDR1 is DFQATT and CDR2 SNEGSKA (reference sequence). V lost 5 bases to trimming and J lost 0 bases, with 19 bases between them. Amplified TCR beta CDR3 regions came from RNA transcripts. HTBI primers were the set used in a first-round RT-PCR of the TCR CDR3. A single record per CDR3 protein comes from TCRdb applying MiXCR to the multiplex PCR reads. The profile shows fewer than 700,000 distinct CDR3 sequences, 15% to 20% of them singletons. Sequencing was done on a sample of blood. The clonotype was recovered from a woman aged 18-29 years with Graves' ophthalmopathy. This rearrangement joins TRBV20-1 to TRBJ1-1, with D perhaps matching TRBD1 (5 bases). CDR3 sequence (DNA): TGCAGTGCTTATAGCGGCAGGGTGAACATGAACACTGAAGCTTTCTTT. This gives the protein CSAYSGRVNMNTEAFF.